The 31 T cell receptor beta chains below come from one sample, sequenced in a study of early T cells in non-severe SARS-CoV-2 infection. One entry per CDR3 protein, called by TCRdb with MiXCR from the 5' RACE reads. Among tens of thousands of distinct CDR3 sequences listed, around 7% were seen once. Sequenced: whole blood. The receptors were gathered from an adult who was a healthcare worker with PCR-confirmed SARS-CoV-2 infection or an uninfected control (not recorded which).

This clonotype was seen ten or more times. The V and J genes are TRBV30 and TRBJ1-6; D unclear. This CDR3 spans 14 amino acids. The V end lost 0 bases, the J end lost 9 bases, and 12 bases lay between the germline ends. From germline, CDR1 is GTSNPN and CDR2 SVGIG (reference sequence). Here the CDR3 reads CAWSVHYSGSPLHF. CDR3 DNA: TGTGCCTGGAGTGTACATTACAGCGGTTCACCCCTCCACTTT.

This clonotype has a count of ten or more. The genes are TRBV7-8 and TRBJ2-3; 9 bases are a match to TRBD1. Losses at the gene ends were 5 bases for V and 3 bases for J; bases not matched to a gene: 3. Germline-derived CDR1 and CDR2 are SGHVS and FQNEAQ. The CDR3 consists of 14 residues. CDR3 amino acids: CASSTGTGTDTQYF. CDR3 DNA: TGTGCCAGCAGCACAGGGACAGGGACAGATACGCAGTATTTT.

The CDR3 sequence: CSALNNEQFF. The CDR3 DNA reads as TGCAGTGCTTTAAACAATGAGCAGTTCTTC. V gene TRBV20-1 combines with J gene TRBJ2-1, with unresolved D. The V gene lost 5 bases and the J gene lost 5 bases, with 4 bases spanning the gap. The germline gives CDR1 DFQATT, CDR2 SNEGSKA (reference sequence). The CDR3 has 10 residues.

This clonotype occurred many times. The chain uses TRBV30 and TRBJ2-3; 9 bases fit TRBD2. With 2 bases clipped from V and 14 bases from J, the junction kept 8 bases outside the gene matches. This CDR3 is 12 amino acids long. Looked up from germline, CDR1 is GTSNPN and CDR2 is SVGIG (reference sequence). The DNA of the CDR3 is TGTGCCTGGAGTACGACTAGCGGCAAGCGGTATTTT. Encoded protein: CAWSTTSGKRYF.

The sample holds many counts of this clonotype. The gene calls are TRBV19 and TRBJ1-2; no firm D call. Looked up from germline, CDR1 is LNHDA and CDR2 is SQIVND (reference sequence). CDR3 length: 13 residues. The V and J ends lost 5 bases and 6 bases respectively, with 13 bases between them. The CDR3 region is CASSYGPADGYTF. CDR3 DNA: TGTGCCAGTAGTTATGGTCCGGCGGATGGCTACACCTTC.

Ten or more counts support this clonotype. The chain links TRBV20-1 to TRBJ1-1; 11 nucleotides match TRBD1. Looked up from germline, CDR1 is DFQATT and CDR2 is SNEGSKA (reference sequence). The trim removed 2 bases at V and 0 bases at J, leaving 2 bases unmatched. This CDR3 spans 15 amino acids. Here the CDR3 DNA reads TGCAGTGCTAGACGGACAGGGGGCATGAACACTGAAGCTTTCTTT. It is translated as CSARRTGGMNTEAFF.

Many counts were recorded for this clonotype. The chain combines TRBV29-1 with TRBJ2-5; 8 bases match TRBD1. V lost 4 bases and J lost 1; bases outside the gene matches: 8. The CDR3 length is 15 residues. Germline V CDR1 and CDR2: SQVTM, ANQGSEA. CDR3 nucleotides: TGCAGCGTTGCTGGAGACAGGGGCCTCCAAGAGACCCAGTACTTC. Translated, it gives CSVAGDRGLQETQYF. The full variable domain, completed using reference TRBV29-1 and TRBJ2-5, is SAVISQKPSRDICQRGTSLTIQCQVDSQVTMMFWYRQQPGQSLTLIATANQGSEATYESGFVIDKFPISRPNLTFSTLTVSNMSPEDSSIYLCSVAGDRGLQETQYFGPGTRLLVL.

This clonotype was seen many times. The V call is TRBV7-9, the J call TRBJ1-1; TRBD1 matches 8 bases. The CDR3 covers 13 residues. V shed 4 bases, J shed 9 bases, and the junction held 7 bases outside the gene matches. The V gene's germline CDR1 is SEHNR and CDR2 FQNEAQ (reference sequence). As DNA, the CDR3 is TGTGCCAGCAGCTGGGACAGGAATAGCAAAGCTTTCTTT. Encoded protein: CASSWDRNSKAFF.

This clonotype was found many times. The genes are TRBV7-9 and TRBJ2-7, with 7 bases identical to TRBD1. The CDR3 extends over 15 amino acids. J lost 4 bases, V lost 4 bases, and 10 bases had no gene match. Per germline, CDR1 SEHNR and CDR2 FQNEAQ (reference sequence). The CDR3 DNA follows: TGTGCCAGCAGCTCCATACGGGACAGCACTTACGAGCAGTACTTC. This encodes CASSSIRDSTYEQYF. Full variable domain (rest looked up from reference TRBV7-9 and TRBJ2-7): DTGVSQNPRHKITKRGQNVTFRCDPISEHNRLYWYRQTLGQGPEFLTYFQNEAQLEKSRLLSDRFSAERPKGSFSTLEIQRTEQGDSAMYLCASSSIRDSTYEQYFGPGTRLTVT.

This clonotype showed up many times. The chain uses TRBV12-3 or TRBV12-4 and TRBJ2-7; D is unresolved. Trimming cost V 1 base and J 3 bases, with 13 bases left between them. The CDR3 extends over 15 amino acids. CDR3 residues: CASSLGTGPGYEQYF. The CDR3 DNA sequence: TGTGCCAGCAGTTTAGGGACGGGCCCCGGCTACGAGCAGTACTTC.

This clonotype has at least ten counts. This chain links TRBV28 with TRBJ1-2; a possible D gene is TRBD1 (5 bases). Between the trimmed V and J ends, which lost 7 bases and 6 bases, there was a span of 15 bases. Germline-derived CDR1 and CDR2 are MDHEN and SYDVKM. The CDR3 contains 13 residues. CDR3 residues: CASIQGPGNGYTF. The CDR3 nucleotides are TGTGCCAGCATCCAGGGTCCGGGCAATGGCTACACCTTC.

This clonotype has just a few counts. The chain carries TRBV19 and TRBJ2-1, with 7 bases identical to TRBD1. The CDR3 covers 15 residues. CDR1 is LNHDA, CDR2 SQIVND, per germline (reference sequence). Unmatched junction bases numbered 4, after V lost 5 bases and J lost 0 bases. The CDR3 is CASSLDRNSYNEQFF. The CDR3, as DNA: TGTGCCAGTAGTCTGGACAGGAACTCCTACAATGAGCAGTTCTTC.

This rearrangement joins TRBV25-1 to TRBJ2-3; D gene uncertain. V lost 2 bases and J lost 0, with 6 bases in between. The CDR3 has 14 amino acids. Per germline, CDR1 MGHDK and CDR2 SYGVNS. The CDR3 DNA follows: TGTGCCAGCAGTGAAGGTGTGAGCACAGATACGCAGTATTTT. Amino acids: CASSEGVSTDTQYF.

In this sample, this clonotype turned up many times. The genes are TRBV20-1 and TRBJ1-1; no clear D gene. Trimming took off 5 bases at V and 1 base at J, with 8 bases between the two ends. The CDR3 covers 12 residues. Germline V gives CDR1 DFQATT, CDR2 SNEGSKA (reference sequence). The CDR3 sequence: CSAGSANTEAFF. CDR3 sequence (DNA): TGCAGTGCTGGCAGCGCGAACACTGAAGCTTTCTTT.

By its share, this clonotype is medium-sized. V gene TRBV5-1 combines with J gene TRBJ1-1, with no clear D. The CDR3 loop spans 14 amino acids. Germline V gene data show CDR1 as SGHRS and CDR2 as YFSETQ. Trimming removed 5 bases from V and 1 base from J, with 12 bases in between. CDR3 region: CASRSGGSNTEAFF. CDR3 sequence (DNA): TGCGCCAGCAGGTCAGGCGGATCGAACACTGAAGCTTTCTTT.

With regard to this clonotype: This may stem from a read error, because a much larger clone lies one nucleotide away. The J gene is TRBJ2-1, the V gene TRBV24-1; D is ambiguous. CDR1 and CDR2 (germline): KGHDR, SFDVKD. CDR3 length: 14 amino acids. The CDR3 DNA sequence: TGTGCCTCCAGTGAAGAGAGCTCCTACAATGAGCAGTTCTTC. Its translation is CASSEESSYNEQFF.

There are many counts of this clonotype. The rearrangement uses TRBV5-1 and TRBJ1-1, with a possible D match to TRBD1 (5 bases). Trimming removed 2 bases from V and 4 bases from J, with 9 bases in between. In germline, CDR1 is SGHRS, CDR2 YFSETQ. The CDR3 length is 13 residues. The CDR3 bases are TGCGCCAGCAGCTTTCCGGGGGGCACTGAAGCTTTCTTT. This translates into CASSFPGGTEAFF.

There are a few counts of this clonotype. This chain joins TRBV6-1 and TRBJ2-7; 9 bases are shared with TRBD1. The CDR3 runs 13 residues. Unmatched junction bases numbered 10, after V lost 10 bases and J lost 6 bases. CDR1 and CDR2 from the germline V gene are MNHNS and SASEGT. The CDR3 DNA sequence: TGTGCCACCGATCCGGGACAGGGCATCGAGCAGTACTTC. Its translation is CATDPGQGIEQYF.

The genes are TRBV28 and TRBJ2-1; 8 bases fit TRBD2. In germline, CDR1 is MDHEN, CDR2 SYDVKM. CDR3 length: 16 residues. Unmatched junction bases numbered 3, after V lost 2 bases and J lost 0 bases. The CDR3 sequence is CASSLISGNSYNEQFF. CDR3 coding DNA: TGTGCCAGCAGTTTAATTAGCGGGAACTCCTACAATGAGCAGTTCTTC.

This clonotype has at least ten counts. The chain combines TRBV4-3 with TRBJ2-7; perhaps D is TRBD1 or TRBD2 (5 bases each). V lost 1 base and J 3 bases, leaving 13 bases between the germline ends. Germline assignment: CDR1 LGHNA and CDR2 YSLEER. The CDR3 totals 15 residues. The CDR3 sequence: CASSQGPGPNYEQYF. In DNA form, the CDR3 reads TGCGCCAGCAGCCAAGGACCGGGGCCCAACTACGAGCAGTACTTC.

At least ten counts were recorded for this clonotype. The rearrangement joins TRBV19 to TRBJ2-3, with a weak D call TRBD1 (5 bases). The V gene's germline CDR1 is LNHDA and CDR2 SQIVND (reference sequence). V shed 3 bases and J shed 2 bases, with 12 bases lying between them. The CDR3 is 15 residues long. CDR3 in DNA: TGTGCCAGTAGTATCGGGCAGGGTCCCACAGATACGCAGTATTTT. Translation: CASSIGQGPTDTQYF.

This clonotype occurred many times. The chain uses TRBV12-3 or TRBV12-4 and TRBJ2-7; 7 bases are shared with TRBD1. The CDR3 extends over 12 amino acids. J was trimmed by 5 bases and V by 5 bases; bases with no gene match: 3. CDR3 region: CASSLTGHEQYF. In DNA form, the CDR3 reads TGTGCCAGCAGTCTGACAGGGCACGAGCAGTACTTC.

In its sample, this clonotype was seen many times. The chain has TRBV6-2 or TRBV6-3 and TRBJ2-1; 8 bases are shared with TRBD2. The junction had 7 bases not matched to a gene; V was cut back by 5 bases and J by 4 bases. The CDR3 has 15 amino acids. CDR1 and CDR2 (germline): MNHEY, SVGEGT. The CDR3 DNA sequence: TGTGCCAGCAGTAAGAGCGGGAGTTGGTACAATGAGCAGTTCTTC. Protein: CASSKSGSWYNEQFF.

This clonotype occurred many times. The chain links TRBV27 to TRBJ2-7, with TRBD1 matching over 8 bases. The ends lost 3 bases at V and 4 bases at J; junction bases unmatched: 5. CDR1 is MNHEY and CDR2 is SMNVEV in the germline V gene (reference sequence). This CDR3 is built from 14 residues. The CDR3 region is CASSFLGQGYEQYF. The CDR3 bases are TGTGCCAGCAGTTTTCTCGGACAGGGATACGAGCAGTACTTC.

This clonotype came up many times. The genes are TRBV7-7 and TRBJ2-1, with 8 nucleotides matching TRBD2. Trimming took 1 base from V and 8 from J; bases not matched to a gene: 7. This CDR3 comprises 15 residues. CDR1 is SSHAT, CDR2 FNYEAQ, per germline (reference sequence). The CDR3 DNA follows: TGTGCCAGCAGCTTAGAGGCGGGAGGAACCGATGAGCAGTTCTTC. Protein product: CASSLEAGGTDEQFF.

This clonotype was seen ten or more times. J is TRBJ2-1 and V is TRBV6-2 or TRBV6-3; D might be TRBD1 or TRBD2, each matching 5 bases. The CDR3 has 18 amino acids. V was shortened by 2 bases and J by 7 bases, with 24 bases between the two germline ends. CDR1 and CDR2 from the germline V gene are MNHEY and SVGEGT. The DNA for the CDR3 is TGTGCCAGCAGTTACGGTAGGACTCGGGACCGGAAGTTTAATGAGCAGTTCTTC. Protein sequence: CASSYGRTRDRKFNEQFF.

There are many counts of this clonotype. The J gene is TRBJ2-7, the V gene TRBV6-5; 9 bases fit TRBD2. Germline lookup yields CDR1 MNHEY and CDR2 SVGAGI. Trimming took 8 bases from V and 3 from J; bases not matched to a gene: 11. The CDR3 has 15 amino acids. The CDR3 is CASSRLADSLYEQYF. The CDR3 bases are TGTGCCAGCTCCCGACTAGCGGATTCCCTCTACGAGCAGTACTTC.

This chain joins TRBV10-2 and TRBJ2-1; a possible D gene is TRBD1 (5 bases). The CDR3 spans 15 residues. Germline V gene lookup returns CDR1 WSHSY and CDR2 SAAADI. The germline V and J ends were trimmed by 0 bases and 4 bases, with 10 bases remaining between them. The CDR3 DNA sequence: TGCGCCAGCAGTGAGTCTAGACAGCTGTACAATGAGCAGTTCTTC. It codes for CASSESRQLYNEQFF.

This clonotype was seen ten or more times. The CDR3 loop is CASSVRQADTGELFF. In DNA form, the CDR3 reads TGTGCCAGCAGCGTACGGCAGGCGGACACCGGGGAGCTGTTTTTT. The V and J genes are TRBV9 and TRBJ2-2; D unresolved. The CDR3 length is 15 residues. Germline CDR1 is SGDLS and CDR2 is YYNGEE. Trimming cost V 1 base and J 3 bases, with 10 bases left between them.

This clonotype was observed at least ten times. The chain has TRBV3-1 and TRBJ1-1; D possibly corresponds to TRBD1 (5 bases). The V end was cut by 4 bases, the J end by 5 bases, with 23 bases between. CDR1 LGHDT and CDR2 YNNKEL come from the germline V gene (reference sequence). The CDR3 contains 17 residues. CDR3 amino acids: CASSPLGVGPGLTEAFF. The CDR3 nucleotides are TGTGCCAGCAGCCCCCTTGGGGTGGGGCCAGGATTGACTGAAGCTTTCTTT.

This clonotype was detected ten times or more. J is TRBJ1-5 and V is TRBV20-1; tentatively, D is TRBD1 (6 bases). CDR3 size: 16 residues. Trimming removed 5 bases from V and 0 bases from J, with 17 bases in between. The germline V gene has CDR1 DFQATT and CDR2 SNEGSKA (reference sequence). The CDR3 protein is CSAEGGALYSNQPQHF. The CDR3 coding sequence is TGCAGTGCTGAGGGGGGGGCACTATATAGCAATCAGCCCCAGCATTTT.